This T cell receptor beta chain was captured by sequencing in a study of control samples from healthy donors and cancer patients. CDR1 and CDR2 (germline): KGHSH, LQKENI. The germline V and J ends were trimmed by 4 bases and 5 bases, with 17 bases remaining between them. The CDR3 spans 16 residues. TCRdb keeps only in-frame clones here, not all; method: immunoSEQ multiplex PCR. The data hold roughly 180,000 clones, with roughly 94% observed a single time. Sequenced material: blood. The chain has TRBV18 and TRBJ2-2; D might be TRBD1 (5 bases). The source is a woman aged 18-29 years in good health. CDR3 in DNA: TGTGCCAGCTCACTCGCGCAGGGCCAGTTAACCGGGGAGCTGTTTTTT. Its translation: CASSLAQGQLTGELFF.